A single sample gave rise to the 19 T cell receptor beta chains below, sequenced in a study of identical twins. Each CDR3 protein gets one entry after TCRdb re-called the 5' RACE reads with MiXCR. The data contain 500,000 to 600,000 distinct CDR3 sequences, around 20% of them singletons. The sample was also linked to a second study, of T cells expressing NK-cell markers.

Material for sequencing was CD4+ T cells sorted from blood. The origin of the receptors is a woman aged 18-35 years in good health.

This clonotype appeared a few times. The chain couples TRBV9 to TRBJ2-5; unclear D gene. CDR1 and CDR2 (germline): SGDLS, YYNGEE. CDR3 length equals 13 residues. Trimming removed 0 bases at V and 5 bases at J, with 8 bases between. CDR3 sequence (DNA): TGTGCCAGCAGCGTAGAACCTAGGGAGACCCAGTACTTC. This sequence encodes CASSVEPRETQYF.

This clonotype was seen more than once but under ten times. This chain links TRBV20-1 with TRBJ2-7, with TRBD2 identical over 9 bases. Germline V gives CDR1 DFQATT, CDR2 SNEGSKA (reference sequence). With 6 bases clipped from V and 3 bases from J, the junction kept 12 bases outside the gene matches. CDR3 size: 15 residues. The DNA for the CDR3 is TGCAGTGCCTCGCCAGCGGCGGGGGGGATCTACGAGCAGTACTTC. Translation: CSASPAAGGIYEQYF.

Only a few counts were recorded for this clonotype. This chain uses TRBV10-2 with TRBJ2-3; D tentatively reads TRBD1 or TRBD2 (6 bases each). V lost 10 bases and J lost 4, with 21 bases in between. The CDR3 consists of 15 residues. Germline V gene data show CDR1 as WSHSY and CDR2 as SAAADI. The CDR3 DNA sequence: TGCGCCACCAGAGGGGGGAGTGGGGCTCCAGATACGCAGTATTTT. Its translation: CATRGGSGAPDTQYF.

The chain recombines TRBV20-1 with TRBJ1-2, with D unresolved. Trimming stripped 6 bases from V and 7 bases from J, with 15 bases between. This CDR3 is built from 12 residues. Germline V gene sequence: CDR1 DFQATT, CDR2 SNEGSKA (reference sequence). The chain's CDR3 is CSADVPSGGYTF. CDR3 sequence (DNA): TGCAGTGCGGACGTCCCTTCGGGTGGCTACACCTTC.

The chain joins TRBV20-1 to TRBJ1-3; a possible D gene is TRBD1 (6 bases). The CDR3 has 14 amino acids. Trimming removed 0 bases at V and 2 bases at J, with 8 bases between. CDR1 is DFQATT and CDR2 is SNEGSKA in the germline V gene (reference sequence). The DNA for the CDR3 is TGCAGTGCTAGAGACCAGGGGACTGGAAACACCATATATTTT. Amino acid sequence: CSARDQGTGNTIYF.

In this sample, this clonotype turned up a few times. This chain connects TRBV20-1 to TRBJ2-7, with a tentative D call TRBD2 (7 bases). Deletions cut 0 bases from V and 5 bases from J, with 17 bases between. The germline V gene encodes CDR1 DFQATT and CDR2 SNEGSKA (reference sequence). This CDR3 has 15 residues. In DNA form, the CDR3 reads TGCAGTGCTAGAGATCGGGGGAGGGGGGTGGACGAGCAGTACTTC. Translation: CSARDRGRGVDEQYF.

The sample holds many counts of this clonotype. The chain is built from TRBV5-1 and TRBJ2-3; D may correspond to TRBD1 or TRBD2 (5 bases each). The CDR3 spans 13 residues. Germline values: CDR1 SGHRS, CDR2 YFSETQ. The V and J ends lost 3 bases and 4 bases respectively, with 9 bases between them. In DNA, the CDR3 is TGCGCCAGCAGCTCAGGGACGGCAGATACGCAGTATTTT. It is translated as CASSSGTADTQYF.

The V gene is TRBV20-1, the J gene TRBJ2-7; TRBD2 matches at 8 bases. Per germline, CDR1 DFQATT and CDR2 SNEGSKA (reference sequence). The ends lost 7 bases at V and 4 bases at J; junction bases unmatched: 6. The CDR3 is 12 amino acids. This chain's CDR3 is CSVAGMRYEQYF. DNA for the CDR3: TGCAGTGTAGCGGGAATGAGGTACGAGCAGTACTTC.

Here the CDR3 reads CASRYSLASLNTEAFF. Here the CDR3 DNA reads TGTGCCAGCCGATACTCCCTCGCCAGTCTGAACACTGAAGCTTTCTTT. The chain carries TRBV6-5 and TRBJ1-1; unclear D gene. V shed 8 bases and J shed 0 bases, with 19 bases lying between them. This CDR3 has 16 residues. CDR1 is MNHEY and CDR2 is SVGAGI in the germline V gene.

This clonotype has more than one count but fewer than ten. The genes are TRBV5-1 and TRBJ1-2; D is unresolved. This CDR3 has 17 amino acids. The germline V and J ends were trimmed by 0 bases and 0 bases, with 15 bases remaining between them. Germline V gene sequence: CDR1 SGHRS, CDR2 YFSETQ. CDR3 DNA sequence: TGCGCCAGCAGCTTGGAGGTGCGGAGGGCCTCTAACTATGGCTACACCTTC. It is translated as CASSLEVRRASNYGYTF.

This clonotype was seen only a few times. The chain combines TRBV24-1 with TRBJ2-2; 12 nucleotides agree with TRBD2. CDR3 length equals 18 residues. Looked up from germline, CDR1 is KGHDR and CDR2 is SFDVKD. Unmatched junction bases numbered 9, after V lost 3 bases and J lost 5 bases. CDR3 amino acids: CATSDATGLAGNTGELFF. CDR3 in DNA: TGTGCCACCAGTGATGCGACCGGACTAGCGGGAAATACCGGGGAGCTGTTTTTT.

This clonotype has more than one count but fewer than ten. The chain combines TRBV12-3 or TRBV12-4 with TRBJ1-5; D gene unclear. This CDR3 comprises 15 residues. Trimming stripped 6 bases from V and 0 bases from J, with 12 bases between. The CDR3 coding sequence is TGTGCCAGCAGCCCGTTGATTTATAGCAATCAGCCCCAGCATTTT. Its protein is CASSPLIYSNQPQHF.

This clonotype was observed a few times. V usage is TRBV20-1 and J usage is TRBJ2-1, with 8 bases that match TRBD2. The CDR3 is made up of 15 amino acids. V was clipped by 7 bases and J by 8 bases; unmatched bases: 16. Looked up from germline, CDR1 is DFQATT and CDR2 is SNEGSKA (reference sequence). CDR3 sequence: CSGPTLAGSSHEQFF. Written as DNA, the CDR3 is TGCAGTGGACCAACCTTAGCGGGGTCTAGTCATGAGCAGTTCTTC.

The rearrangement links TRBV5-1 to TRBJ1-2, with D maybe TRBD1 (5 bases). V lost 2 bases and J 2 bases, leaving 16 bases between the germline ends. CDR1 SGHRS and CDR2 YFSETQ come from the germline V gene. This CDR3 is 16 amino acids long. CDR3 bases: TGCGCCAGCAGCTTCGGACATCCCAAGACGAACTATGGCTACACCTTC. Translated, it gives CASSFGHPKTNYGYTF.

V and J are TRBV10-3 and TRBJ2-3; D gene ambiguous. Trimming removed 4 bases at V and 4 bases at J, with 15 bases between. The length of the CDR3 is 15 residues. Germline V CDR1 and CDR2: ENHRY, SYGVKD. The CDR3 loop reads CAISGPSGVPDTQYF. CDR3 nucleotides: TGTGCCATCAGTGGGCCCTCAGGTGTGCCAGATACGCAGTATTTT.

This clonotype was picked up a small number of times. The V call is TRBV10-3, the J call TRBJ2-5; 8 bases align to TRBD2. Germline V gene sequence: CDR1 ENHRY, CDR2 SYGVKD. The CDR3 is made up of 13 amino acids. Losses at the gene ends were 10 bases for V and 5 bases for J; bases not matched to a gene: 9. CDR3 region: CATRPAGEETQYF. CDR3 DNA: TGTGCCACCCGACCAGCGGGAGAGGAGACCCAGTACTTC.

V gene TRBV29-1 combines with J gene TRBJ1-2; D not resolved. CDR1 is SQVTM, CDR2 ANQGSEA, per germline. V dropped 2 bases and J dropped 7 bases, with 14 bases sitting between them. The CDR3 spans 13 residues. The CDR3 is CSVERLQSLGYTF. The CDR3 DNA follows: TGCAGCGTTGAAAGGCTACAGTCACTTGGCTACACCTTC.

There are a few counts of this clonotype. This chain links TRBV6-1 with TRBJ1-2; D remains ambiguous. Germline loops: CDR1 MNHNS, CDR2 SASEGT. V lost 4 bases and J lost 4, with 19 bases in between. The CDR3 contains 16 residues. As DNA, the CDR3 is TGTGCCAGCAGTGTCCTTCCTAGACAATCTTTCTATGGCTACACCTTC. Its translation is CASSVLPRQSFYGYTF.

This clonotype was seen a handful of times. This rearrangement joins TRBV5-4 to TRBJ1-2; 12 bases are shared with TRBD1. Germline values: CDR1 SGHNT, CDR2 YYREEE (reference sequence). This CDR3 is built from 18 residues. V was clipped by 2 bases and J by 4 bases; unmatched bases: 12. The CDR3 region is CASSLGGTGGSYGYGYTF. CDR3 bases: TGTGCCAGCAGCTTAGGCGGGACAGGGGGCTCCTACGGCTATGGCTACACCTTC.